This is a list of T cell receptor beta chains from one sample in a study of neurological immune-mediated disorders. TCRdb ran MiXCR on the 5' RACE reads and lists one entry per CDR3 protein. This table holds 15,000 to 20,000 distinct CDR3 sequences, around 10% found once. The sequenced material came from CD8+ T cells from blood. These receptors all stem from a woman between 45 and 65 years old in good health. Both conserved end residues are part of each CDR3. The D gene is left open where the match is weak. The size entry is marked missing in some rows and otherwise reads once, few, many or a size class.

>TRBD2|many|TRBV5-5|TRBJ2-1
TGTGCCAGCAGCTTGGAAGCGGGAGGGCGCGATGAGCAGTTCTTC
CASSLEAGGRDEQFF
>TRBD1|many|TRBV20-1|TRBJ2-1
TGCAGTGCTAACGACAGGGGTCAATCCTACAATGAGCAGTTCTTC
CSANDRGQSYNEQFF
>TRBD2|many|TRBV4-1|TRBJ2-5
TGCGCCAGCAGCCACACCGGAAGAACCCCCGGGGGGGAGACCCAGTACTTC
CASSHTGRTPGGETQYF
>-|many|TRBV6-2/TRBV6-3|TRBJ2-3
TGTGCCAGCAGTTGGGCTATCCAGGGGACTAGCACAGATACGCAGTATTTT
CASSWAIQGTSTDTQYF
>-|many|TRBV19|TRBJ1-5
TGTGCCAGTAGTATAGAGGACGATCAGCCCCAGCATTTT
CASSIEDDQPQHF
>TRBD1|few|TRBV27|TRBJ2-7
TGTGCCAGCAGTTACACCGGGGACAGCACCGAGCAGTACTTC
CASSYTGDSTEQYF
>-|many|TRBV5-6|TRBJ2-7
TGTGCCAGCAGCTGGAGTTTCTCCGACTACGAGCAGTACTTC
CASSWSFSDYEQYF
>TRBD1|many|TRBV6-5|TRBJ1-1
TGTGCCAGCAGTTACGGGACAGGGGCCAACACTGAAGCTTTCTTT
CASSYGTGANTEAFF
>TRBD2|many|TRBV6-4|TRBJ2-2
TGTGCCAGCAGAAGTAGCGGGGCCACCGGGGAGCTGTTTTTT
CASRSSGATGELFF
>-|many|TRBV20-1|TRBJ2-2
TGCAGTGCCCAACAGTCTTCCCTCGGCTCTCAGAGGAAGAGTGATGCCACCGGGGAGCTGTTTTTT
CSAQQSSLGSQRKSDATGELFF
>-|many|TRBV27|TRBJ2-7
TGTGCCAGCAGGGGGAAGGTCCACGAGCAGTACTTC
CASRGKVHEQYF
>-|many|TRBV29-1|TRBJ1-2
TGCAGCGTTGAAGAGTCAGGGGAAAGTGGCTACACCTTC
CSVEESGESGYTF
>TRBD2|many|TRBV7-9|TRBJ2-7
TGTGCCAGCAGCTTAACATCCGGGCAGCGGGGATCCTACGAGCAGTACTTC
CASSLTSGQRGSYEQYF
>TRBD1|many|TRBV6-2/TRBV6-3|TRBJ1-1
TGTGCCAGCAACCCGGGACAGGCAGTGAACACTGAAGCTTTCTTT
CASNPGQAVNTEAFF
>-|many|TRBV27|TRBJ1-1
TGTGCCAGCAGTTCCAACACTGAAGCTTTCTTT
CASSSNTEAFF
>-|many|TRBV15|TRBJ2-7
TGTGCCACCAGCAACCGGGACGGTTCCTACGAGCAGTACTTC
CATSNRDGSYEQYF
>-|many|TRBV10-3|TRBJ2-1
TGTGCCAGGAGTGACAGTTCCTACAATGAGCAGTTCTTC
CARSDSSYNEQFF
>TRBD2|medium-sized|TRBV20-1|TRBJ2-1
TGCAGTGCTAGAGATAGCGGGAGCTCCTACAATGAGCAGTTCTTC
CSARDSGSSYNEQFF
>-|many|TRBV12-3/TRBV12-4|TRBJ1-1
TGTGCCAGCAGTCTAGGGGGGATGAACACTGAAGCTTTCTTT
CASSLGGMNTEAFF
>-|many|TRBV2|TRBJ2-7
TGTGCCAGCGGGGACACTTTATCCTACGAGCAGTACTTC
CASGDTLSYEQYF
>-|few|TRBV11-2|TRBJ2-3
TGTGCCAGCAGCTTAGGTGGGGCCTTGGGTACGCAGTATTTT
CASSLGGALGTQYF
>TRBD2|many|TRBV6-6|TRBJ2-1
TGTGCCAGCAGTTACTCGACCGGGGGGGCCGTCAATGAGCAGTTCTTC
CASSYSTGGAVNEQFF
>-|many|TRBV12-3/TRBV12-4|TRBJ2-1
TGTGCCAGCACCTCTGGCGGATCCTACAATGAGCAGTTCTTC
CASTSGGSYNEQFF
>TRBD1|-|TRBV29-1|TRBJ1-5
TGCAGCGTCAGGGAAGGGGGCCAGCCCCAGCATTTT
CSVREGGQPQHF
>-|many|TRBV20-1|TRBJ1-5
TGCAGTGGAGAAGGAGGGCTTCAGCCCCAGCATTTT
CSGEGGLQPQHF